Sequencing of this T cell receptor (beta chain) was carried out in a study of cytotoxic CD8 clonotypes in ibrutinib-treated CLL. Study details: Patients attained 25 or so partial and 2 complete responses; at median 68 months, around 15 remained remitted while about twelve progressed. Response samples came after a median roughly twelve months of treatment, range 6 to 36.

This clone was recorded a few times. Its antigen is currently unknown. Study-wide points: Relative to age-matched healthy donors, clonality at baseline was higher, and it tracked circulating CD8+ T-cell counts.

Trimming removed 2 bases from V and 14 bases from J, with 16 bases in between. CDR1 SGHTS and CDR2 YDEGEE come from the germline V gene. The length of the CDR3 is 12 residues. The repertoire was sequenced with immunoSEQ multiplex PCR; TCRdb's copy has only in-frame clones and lacks some. The sample lists tens of thousands of clones, about 54% occurring once. Material: PBMCs, obtained at disease progression, from a patient treated with ibrutinib. The clonotype was recovered from a human donor with chronic lymphocytic leukemia. The V gene is TRBV5-8, the J gene TRBJ1-2; D is uncertain. The CDR3 reads CASSFPPSTVTF. CDR3 DNA: TGTGCCAGCAGCTTTCCCCCTTCGACGGTAACCTTC.